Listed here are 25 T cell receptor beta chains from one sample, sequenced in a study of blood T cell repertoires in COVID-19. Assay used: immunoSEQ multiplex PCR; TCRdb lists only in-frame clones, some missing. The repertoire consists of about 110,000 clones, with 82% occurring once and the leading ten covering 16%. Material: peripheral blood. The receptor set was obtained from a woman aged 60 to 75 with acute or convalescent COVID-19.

DNA for the CDR3: TGTGCCAGCAGCCGCCAAGCCCTAGGAGCGGGGGGGACCACAGATACGCAGTATTTT. It translates to CASSRQALGAGGTTDTQYF. The V gene is TRBV13, the J gene TRBJ2-3; TRBD2 agrees at 10 bases. J gave up 2 bases and V 5 bases, and 16 bases lay outside the gene matches. This CDR3 has 19 amino acids. Looked up from germline, CDR1 is PRHDT and CDR2 is FYEKMQ (reference sequence).

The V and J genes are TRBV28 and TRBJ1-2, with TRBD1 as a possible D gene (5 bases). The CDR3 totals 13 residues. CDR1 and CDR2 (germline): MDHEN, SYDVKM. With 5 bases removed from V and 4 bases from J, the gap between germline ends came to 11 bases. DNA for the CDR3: TGTGCCAGCAGTCCGCCGGGGGTCTATGGCTACACCTTC. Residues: CASSPPGVYGYTF.

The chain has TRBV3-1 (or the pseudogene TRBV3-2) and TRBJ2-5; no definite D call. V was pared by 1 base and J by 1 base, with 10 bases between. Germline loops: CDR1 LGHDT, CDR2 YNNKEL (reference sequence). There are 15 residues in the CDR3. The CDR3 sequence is CASSQGATTQETQYF. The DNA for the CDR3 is TGTGCCAGCAGCCAAGGGGCAACAACCCAAGAGACCCAGTACTTC.

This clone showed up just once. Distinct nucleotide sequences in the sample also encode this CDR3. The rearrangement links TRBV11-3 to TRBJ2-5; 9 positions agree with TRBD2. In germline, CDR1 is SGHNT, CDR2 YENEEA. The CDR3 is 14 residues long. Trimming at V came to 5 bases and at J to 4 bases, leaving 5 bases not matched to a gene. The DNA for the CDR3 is TGTGCCAGCAGCCCCGGGACTAGCCCAGAGACCCAGTACTTC. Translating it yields CASSPGTSPETQYF.

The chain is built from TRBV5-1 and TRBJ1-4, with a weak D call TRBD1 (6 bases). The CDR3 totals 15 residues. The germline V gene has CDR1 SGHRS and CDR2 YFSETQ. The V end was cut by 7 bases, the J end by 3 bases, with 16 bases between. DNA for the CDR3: TGCGCCAGCTCCCGGGGGGCAGGCCCTAATGAAAAACTGTTTTTT. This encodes CASSRGAGPNEKLFF. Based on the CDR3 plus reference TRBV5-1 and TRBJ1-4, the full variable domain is KAGVTQTPRYLIKTRGQQVTLSCSPISGHRSVSWYQQTPGQGLQFLFEYFSETQRNKGNFPGRFSGRQFSNSRSEMNVSTLELGDSALYLCASSRGAGPNEKLFFGSGTQLSVL.

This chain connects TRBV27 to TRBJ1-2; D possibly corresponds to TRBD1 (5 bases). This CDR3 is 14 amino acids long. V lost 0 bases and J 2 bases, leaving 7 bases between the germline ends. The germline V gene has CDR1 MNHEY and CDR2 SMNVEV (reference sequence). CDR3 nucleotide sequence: TGTGCCAGCAGTTTATCGGGACTAAACTATGGCTACACCTTC. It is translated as CASSLSGLNYGYTF.

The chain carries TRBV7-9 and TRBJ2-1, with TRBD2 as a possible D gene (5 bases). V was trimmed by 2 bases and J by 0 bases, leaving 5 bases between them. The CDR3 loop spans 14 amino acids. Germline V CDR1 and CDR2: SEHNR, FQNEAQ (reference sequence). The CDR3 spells CASSLTSSYNEQFF. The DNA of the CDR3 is TGTGCCAGCAGCTTAACTAGCTCCTACAATGAGCAGTTCTTC.

CDR3 in amino acids: CASSSPSRGAQETQYF. In DNA form, the CDR3 reads TGTGCCAGCAGTTCCCCCTCGCGGGGGGCCCAAGAGACCCAGTACTTC. V is TRBV6-5 and J is TRBJ2-5; 8 bases are a match to TRBD2. J was trimmed by 1 base and V by 4 bases; bases with no gene match: 8. The CDR3 has 16 residues. Germline loops: CDR1 MNHEY, CDR2 SVGAGI.

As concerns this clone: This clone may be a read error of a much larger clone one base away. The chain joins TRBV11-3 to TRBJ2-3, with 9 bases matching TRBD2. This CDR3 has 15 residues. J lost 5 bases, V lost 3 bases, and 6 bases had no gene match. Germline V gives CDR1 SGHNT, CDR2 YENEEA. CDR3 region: CASSFGRGGGDTQYF. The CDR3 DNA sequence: TGTGCCAGCAGCTTCGGGCGGGGGGGAGGAGATACGCAGTATTTT.

In DNA form, the CDR3 reads TGTGCCTGGAGTTCTGGTACGGCGGGTTGGCAGTACTTC. Translated, it gives CAWSSGTAGWQYF. V is TRBV30 and J is TRBJ2-7; D possibly corresponds to TRBD2 (5 bases). Germline assignment: CDR1 GTSNPN and CDR2 SVGIG (reference sequence). This CDR3 comprises 13 residues. V dropped 2 bases and J dropped 9 bases, with 17 bases sitting between them.

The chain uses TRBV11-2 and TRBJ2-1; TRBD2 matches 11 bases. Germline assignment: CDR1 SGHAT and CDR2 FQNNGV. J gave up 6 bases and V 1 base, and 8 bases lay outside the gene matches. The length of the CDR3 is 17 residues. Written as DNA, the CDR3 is TGTGCCAGCAGCTTAGCCCCGCTAGCGGGGGGTTCCAATGAGCAGTTCTTC. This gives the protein CASSLAPLAGGSNEQFF.

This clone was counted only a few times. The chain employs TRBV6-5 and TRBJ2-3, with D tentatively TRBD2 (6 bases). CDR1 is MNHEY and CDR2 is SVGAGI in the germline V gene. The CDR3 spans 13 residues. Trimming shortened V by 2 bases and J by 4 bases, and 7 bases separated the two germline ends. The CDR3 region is CASSYPGADTQYF. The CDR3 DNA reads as TGTGCCAGCAGTTACCCGGGGGCAGATACGCAGTATTTT.

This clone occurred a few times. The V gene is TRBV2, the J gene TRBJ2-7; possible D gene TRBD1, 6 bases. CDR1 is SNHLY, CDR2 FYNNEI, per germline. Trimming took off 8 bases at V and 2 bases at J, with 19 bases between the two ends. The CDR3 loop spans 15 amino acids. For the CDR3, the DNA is TGTGCCAGCGTCACCGGGCCAGGGGCCGCCTACGAGCAGTACTTC. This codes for CASVTGPGAAYEQYF. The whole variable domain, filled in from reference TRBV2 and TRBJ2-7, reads EPEVTQTPSHQVTQMGQEVILRCVPISNHLYFYWYRQILGQKVEFLVSFYNNEISEKSEIFDDQFSVERPDGSNFTLKIRSTKLEDSAMYFCASVTGPGAAYEQYFGPGTRLTVT.

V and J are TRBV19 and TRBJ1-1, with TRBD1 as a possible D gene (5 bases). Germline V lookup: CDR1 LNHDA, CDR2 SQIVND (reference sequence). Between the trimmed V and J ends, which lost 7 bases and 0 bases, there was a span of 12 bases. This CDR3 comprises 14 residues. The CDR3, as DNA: TGTGCCAGTACCAAGACAGCTATGAACACTGAAGCTTTCTTT. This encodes CASTKTAMNTEAFF.

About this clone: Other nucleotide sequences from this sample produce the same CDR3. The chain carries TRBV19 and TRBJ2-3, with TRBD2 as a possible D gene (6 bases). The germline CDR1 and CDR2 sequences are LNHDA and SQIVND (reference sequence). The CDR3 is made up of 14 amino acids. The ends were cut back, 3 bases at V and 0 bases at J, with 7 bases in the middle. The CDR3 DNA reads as TGTGCCAGTAGTATCGGGGGTAGCACAGATACGCAGTATTTT. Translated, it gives CASSIGGSTDTQYF.

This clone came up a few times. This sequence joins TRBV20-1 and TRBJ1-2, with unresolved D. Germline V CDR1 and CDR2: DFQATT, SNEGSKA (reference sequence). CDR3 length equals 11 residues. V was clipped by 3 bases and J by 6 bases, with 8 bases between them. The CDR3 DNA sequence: TGCAGTGCTAGTTATCCCGATGGCTACACCTTC. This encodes CSASYPDGYTF.

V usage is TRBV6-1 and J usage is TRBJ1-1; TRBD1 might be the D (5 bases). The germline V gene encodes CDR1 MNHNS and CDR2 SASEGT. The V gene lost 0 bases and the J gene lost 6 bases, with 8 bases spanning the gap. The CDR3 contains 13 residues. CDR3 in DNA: TGTGCCAGCAGTGAAGCGGGGCTCCCTGAAGCTTTCTTT. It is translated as CASSEAGLPEAFF.

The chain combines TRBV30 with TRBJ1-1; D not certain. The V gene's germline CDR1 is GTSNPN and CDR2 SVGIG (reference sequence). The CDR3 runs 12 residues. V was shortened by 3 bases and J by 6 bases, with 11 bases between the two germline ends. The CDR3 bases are TGTGCCTGGAGGGATATGAGGGCTGAAGCTTTCTTT. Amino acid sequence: CAWRDMRAEAFF.

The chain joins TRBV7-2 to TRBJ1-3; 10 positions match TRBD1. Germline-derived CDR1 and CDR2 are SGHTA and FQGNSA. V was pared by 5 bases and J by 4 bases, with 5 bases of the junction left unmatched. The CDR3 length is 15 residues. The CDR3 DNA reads TGTGCCAGCAGCCGGGGGACAGGGGCCGGAAACACCATATATTTT. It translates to CASSRGTGAGNTIYF.

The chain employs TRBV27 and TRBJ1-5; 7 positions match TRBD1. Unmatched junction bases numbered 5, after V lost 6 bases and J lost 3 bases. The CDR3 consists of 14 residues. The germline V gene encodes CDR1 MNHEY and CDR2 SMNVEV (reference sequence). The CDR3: CASRGGMVNQPQHF. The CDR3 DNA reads TGTGCCAGCAGAGGGGGCATGGTCAATCAGCCCCAGCATTTT.

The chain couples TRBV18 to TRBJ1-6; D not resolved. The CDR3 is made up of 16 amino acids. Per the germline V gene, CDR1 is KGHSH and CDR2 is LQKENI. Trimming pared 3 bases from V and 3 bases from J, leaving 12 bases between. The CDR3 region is CASSPQLANYNSPLHF. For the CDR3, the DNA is TGTGCCAGCTCACCCCAGTTAGCTAACTATAATTCACCCCTCCACTTT.

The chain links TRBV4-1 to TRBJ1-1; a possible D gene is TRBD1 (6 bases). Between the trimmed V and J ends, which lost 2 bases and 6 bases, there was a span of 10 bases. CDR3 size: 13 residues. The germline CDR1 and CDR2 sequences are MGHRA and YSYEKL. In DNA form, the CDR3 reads TGCGCCAGCAGCCAACGGGCAGGGGCTGAAGCTTTCTTT. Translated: CASSQRAGAEAFF.

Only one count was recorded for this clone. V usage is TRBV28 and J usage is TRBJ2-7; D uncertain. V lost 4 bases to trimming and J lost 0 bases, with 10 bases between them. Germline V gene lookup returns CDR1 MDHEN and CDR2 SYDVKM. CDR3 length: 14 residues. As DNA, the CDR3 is TGTGCCAGCAGTTCGCTGGCCAGCTCCTACGAGCAGTACTTC. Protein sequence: CASSSLASSYEQYF.

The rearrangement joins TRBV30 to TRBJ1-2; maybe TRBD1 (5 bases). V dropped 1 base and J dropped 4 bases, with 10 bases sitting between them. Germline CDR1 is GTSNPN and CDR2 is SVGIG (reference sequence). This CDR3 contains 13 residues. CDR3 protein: CAWSEGQGYGYTF. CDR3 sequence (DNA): TGTGCCTGGAGTGAGGGGCAGGGCTATGGCTACACCTTC.

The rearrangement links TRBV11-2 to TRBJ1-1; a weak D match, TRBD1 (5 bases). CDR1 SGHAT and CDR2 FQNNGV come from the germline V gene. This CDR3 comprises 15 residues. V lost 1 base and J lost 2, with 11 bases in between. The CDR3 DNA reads TGTGCCAGCAGCTTAGTCGGGGGAGGTAACACTGAAGCTTTCTTT. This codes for CASSLVGGGNTEAFF.